The 9 T cell receptor beta chains reported below all come from one sample, sequenced in a study of T cells expressing NK-cell markers (dated by TCRdb to 2019 to 2021). Library preparation was by 5' RACE. The sample was run on an Illumina HiSeq 2000. TCRdb reprocessed the raw reads; every CDR3 protein sequence is a single record, and DNA is not supplied. The sample table holds 200,000 to 300,000 distinct CDR3 sequences. About 0.4% of the sample is in the top ten clones. Sequenced sample: blood T cells: a sorted CD56 or NKG2C T cell subset, CD4+ or CD8+ T cells, or bulk PBMC T cells (not recorded which). Receptor source: a man aged 18 to 30 in good health. Donor details come from another sample of the same person, matched by shared clones.

The chain uses TRBV12-3 or TRBV12-4 and TRBJ2-1; TCRdb outputs TRBD2, but without DNA this stays unchecked. This CDR3 has 15 residues. The CDR3 here is CASSQAGGPAFEQFF.

The rearrangement links TRBV29-1 to TRBJ1-2; TCRdb's D call of TRBD1 is untestable without DNA. There are 15 residues in the CDR3. CDR1 and CDR2 from the germline V gene are SQVTM and ANQGSEA. The chain's CDR3 is CSVLGQAPTNYGYTF.

J is TRBJ1-3 and V is TRBV12-3 or TRBV12-4. There are 15 residues in the CDR3. CDR3 in amino acids: CASSPPAGRGNTIYF.

J is TRBJ2-2 and V is TRBV14; TCRdb proposes TRBD1, but this gene call is untestable without DNA. This CDR3 comprises 16 residues. CDR1 is SGHDN and CDR2 is FVKESK in the germline V gene. CDR3 in amino acids: CASSQSGRGRTGELFF.

This chain joins TRBV4-1 and TRBJ2-1; with no DNA, the TCRdb D assignment of TRBD1 cannot be verified. Germline CDR1 reads MGHRA; CDR2 reads YSYEKL. The CDR3 sequence is 15 residues long. CDR3 region: CASSQTGTRYNEQFF.

The chain joins TRBV12-3 or TRBV12-4 to TRBJ1-2; TCRdb designates TRBD1, a call that cannot be tested without DNA. This CDR3 region has 13 residues. CDR3 residues: CASSLQGVNFDTF.

The CDR3 sequence is CSARVDTLEKLFF. The gene calls are TRBV20-1 and TRBJ1-4; as DNA is missing, the TRBD1 call by TCRdb cannot be tested. Germline V gene sequence: CDR1 DFQATT, CDR2 SNEGSKA (reference sequence). This CDR3 is 13 amino acids long.

The chain employs TRBV29-1 and TRBJ2-1; absent DNA, TCRdb's TRBD1 call cannot be checked. Germline CDR1 SQVTM, CDR2 ANQGSEA. This CDR3 spans 11 amino acids. CDR3 in amino acids: CSVFDRTEQFF.

V and J are TRBV2 and TRBJ2-1; TCRdb gives TRBD2 as the D gene, but with no DNA this cannot be confirmed. The CDR3 loop spans 13 amino acids. Germline CDR1 is SNHLY and CDR2 is FYNNEI. The CDR3 is CASSQLAGNEQFF.